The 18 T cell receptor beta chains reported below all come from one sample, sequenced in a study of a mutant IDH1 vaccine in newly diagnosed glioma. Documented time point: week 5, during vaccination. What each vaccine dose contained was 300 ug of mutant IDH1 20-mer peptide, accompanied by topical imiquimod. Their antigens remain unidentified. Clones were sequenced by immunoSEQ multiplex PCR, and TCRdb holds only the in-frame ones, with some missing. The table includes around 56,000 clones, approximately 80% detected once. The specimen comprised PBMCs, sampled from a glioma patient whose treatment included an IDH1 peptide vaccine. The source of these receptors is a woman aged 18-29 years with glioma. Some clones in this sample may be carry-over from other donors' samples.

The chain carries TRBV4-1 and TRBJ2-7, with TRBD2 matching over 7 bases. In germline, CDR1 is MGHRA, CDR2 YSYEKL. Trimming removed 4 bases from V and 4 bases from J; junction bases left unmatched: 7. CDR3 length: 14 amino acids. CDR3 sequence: CASSRIPGGYEQYF. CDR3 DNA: TGCGCCAGCAGCCGTATCCCCGGGGGGTACGAGCAGTACTTC.

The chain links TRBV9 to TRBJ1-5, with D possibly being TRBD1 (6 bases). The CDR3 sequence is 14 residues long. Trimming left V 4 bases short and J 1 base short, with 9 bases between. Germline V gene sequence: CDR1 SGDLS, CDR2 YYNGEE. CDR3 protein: CASSITGSNQPQHF. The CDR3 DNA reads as TGTGCCAGCAGCATAACAGGGAGCAATCAGCCCCAGCATTTT.

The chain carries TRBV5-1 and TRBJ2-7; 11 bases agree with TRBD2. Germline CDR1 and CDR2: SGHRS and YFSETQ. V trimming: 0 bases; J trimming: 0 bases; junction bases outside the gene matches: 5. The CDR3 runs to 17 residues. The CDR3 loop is CASSLGPGLAASYEQYF. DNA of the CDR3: TGCGCCAGCAGCTTGGGCCCGGGACTAGCGGCCTCCTACGAGCAGTACTTC.

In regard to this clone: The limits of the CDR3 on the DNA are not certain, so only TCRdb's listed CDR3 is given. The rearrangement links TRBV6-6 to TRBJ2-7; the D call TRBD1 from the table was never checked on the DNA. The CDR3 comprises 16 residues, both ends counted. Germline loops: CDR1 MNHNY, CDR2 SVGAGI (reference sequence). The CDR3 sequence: CASSTSDRTFSYEQYF.

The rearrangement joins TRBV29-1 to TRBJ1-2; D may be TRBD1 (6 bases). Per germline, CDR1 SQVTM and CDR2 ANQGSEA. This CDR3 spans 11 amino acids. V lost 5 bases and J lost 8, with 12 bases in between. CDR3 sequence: CSVPGDGGYTF. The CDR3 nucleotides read TGCAGCGTTCCAGGGGACGGCGGCTACACCTTC.

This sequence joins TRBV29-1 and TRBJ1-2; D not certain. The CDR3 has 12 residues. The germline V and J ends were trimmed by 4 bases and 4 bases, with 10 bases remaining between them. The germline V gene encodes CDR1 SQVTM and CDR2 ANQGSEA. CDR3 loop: CSVVGRSYGYTF. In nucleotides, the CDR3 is TGCAGCGTTGTAGGCAGAAGCTATGGCTACACCTTC.

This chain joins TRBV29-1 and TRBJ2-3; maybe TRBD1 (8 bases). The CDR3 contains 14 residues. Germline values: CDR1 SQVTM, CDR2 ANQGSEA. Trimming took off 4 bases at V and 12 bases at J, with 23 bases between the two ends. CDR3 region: CSVAPLTNRGGQYF. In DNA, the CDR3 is TGCAGCGTTGCCCCGCTGACGAACAGGGGGGGTCAGTATTTT.

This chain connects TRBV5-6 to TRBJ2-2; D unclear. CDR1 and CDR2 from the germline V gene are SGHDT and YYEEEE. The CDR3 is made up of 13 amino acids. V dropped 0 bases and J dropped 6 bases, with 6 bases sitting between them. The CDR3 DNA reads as TGTGCCAGCAGCTTGGTGCTCCCCGGGGAGCTGTTTTTT. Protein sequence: CASSLVLPGELFF. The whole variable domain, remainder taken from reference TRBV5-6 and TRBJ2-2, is DAGVTQSPTHLIKTRGQQVTLRCSPKSGHDTVSWYQQALGQGPQFIFQYYEEEERQRGNFPDRFSGHQFPNYSSELNVNALLLGDSALYLCASSLVLPGELFFGEGSRLTVL.

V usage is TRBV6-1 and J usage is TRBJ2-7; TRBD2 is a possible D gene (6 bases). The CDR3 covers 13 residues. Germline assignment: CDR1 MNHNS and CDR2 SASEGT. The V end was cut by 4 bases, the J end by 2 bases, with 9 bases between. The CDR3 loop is CASSAGETYEQYF. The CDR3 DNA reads TGTGCCAGCAGTGCGGGGGAAACCTACGAGCAGTACTTC.

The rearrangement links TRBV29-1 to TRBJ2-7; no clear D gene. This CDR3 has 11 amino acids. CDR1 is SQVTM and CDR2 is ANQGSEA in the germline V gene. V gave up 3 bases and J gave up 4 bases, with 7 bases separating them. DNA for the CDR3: TGCAGCGTTGATCTGGGGTACGAGCAGTACTTC. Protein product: CSVDLGYEQYF.

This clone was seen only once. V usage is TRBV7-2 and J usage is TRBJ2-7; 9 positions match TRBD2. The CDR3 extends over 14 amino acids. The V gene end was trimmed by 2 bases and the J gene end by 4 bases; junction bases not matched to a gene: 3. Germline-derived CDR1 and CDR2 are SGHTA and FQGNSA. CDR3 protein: CASSLRLAVYEQYF. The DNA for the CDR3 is TGTGCCAGCAGCTTAAGACTAGCGGTGTACGAGCAGTACTTC.

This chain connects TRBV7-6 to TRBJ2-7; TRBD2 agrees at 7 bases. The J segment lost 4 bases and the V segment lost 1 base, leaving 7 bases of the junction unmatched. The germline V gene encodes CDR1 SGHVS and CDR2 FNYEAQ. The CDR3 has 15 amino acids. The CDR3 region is CASSLGGGSVYEQYF. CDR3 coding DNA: TGTGCCAGCAGCTTAGGGGGCGGGAGTGTATACGAGCAGTACTTC.

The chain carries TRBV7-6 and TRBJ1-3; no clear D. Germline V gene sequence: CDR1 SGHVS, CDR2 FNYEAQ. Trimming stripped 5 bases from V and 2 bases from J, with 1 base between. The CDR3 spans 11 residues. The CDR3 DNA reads TGTGCCAGCAGCGCTGGAAACACCATATATTTT. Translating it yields CASSAGNTIYF.

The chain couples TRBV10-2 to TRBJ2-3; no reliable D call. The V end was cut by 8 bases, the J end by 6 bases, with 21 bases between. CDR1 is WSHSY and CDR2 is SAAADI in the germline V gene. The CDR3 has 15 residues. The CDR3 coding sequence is TGCGCCAGCCGTCCCCCGACGGTAGGATCGGATACGCAGTATTTT. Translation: CASRPPTVGSDTQYF.

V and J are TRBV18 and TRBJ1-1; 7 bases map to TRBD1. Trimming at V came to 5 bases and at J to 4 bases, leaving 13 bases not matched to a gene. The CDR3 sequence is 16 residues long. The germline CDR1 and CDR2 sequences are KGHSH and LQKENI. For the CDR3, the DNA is TGTGCCAGCTCATCTCTCCCCCAGGGGGTGGGCACTGAAGCTTTCTTT. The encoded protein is CASSSLPQGVGTEAFF. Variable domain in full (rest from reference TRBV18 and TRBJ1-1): NAGVMQNPRHLVRRRGQEARLRCSPMKGHSHVYWYRQLPEEGLKFMVYLQKENIIDESGMPKERFSAEFPKEGPSILRIQQVVRGDSAAYFCASSSLPQGVGTEAFFGQGTRLTVV.

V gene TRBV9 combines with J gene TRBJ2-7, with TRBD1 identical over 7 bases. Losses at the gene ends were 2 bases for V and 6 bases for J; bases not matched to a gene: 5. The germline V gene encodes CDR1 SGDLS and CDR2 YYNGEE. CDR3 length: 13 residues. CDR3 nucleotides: TGTGCCAGCAGCGTTTCGACAGGGACCGAGCAGTACTTC. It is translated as CASSVSTGTEQYF.

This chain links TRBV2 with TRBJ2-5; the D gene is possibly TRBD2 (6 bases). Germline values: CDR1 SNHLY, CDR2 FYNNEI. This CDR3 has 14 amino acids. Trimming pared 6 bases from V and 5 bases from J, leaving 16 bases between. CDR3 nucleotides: TGTGCCAGCAGCGGCGGGGCGGGAAGGGAGACCCAGTACTTC. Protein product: CASSGGAGRETQYF.

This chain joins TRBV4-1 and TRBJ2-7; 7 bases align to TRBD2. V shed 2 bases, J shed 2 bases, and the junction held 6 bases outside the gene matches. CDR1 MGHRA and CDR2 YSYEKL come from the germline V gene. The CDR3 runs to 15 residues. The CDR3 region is CASSQIGTTAYEQYF. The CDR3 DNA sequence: TGCGCCAGCAGCCAAATAGGGACTACAGCCTACGAGCAGTACTTC.